What follows are 5 T cell receptor beta chains derived from one specimen sequenced in a study of blood T cell repertoires in COVID-19. Assay: immunoSEQ multiplex PCR; the TCRdb copy retains only in-frame clones and omits some. The data show about 240,000 clones, 82% seen once. Sequences were obtained from peripheral blood. All receptors derive from an older woman with active or convalescent COVID-19.

V gene TRBV7-2 combines with J gene TRBJ1-1, with TRBD1 identical over 7 bases. The CDR3 has 14 amino acids. The germline gives CDR1 SGHTA, CDR2 FQGNSA. Trimming at V came to 5 bases and at J to 3 bases, leaving 6 bases not matched to a gene. CDR3 nucleotide sequence: TGTGCCAGCAGCCCGTCGACAGGGTACACTGAAGCTTTCTTT. Translation gives CASSPSTGYTEAFF.

A single count supports this clone. The rearrangement joins TRBV30 to TRBJ1-6, with a weak D call TRBD1 (6 bases). Looked up from germline, CDR1 is GTSNPN and CDR2 is SVGIG (reference sequence). V was trimmed by 1 base and J by 8 bases, leaving 12 bases between them. This CDR3 spans 14 amino acids. The CDR3 DNA reads as TGTGCCTGGAGTGATGGACAGACGGATTCACCCCTCCACTTT. As protein: CAWSDGQTDSPLHF.

This sequence joins TRBV3-1 (or the pseudogene TRBV3-2) and TRBJ2-5; TRBD2 agrees at 8 bases. Trimming at V came to 2 bases and at J to 2 bases, leaving 4 bases not matched to a gene. The CDR3 is 15 amino acids. Germline V gene sequence: CDR1 LGHDT, CDR2 YNNKEL (reference sequence). The CDR3 DNA reads as TGTGCCAGCAGCCAACCTAGCGGGTGGCAAGAGACCCAGTACTTC. Its translation is CASSQPSGWQETQYF.

V is TRBV7-3 and J is TRBJ2-2; 10 bases match TRBD1. The germline V gene has CDR1 SGHTA and CDR2 FQGTGA. The V segment lost 5 bases and the J segment 0 bases; nucleotides outside the gene matches: 9. This CDR3 spans 18 amino acids. The CDR3 loop reads CASSPAGTGVANTGELFF. The CDR3 nucleotides read TGTGCCAGCAGCCCAGCCGGGACAGGGGTGGCGAACACCGGGGAGCTGTTTTTT.

This sequence joins TRBV3-1 (or the pseudogene TRBV3-2) and TRBJ1-5, with no clear D. V was shortened by 0 bases and J by 7 bases, with 7 bases between the two germline ends. This CDR3 has 13 amino acids. Germline V gene sequence: CDR1 LGHDT, CDR2 YNNKEL (reference sequence). The CDR3 DNA is TGTGCCAGCAGCCAAGATCTGGCACAGCCCCAGCATTTT. Translation: CASSQDLAQPQHF.